This T cell receptor beta chain emerged from a study of regulatory T cells in long-lasting Graves disease. Study conclusions and caveats: Researchers reported studying only peripheral blood, not thyroid tissue. Among samples with persistent disease, TRBV28, TRBJ1-2 and TRBJ2-5 were favored. Newly diagnosed patients had higher TCR diversity than persistent Graves' patients did.

Time point: persistent/refractory GD, antithyroid drugs over 5 years with positive TRAb. Generation of the TCR library employed RNA extracted from PBMCs. The peripheral blood volume drawn was approximately 9.5 milliliters, and it was collected into EDTA tubes. In germline, CDR1 is GTSNPN, CDR2 SVGIG (reference sequence). This CDR3 is built from 11 residues. The germline V and J ends were trimmed by 3 bases and 8 bases, with 10 bases remaining between them. Construction of TCR beta libraries relied on iRepertoire HTBI primers and on Arm-PCR targeting CDR3 regions. TCRdb ran MiXCR on the multiplex PCR reads and lists one entry per CDR3 protein. The sample shows more than 300,000 distinct CDR3 sequences, about 20% of them seen only once. There are many counts of this clonotype. Its antigen is as yet unknown.

Sequencing used peripheral blood mononuclear cells (PBMCs), obtained when the disease was refractory, from a patient treated with antithyroid drugs. The V call is TRBV30, the J call TRBJ1-2; possible D gene TRBD1, 6 bases. The TCR sequence derives from a female donor with Graves disease. The CDR3: CAWSHRVGYTF. Written as DNA, the CDR3 is TGTGCCTGGAGCCACAGGGTCGGCTACACCTTC. The variable domain in full, completed from reference TRBV30 and TRBJ1-2, reads SQTIHQWPATLVQPVGSPLSLECTVEGTSNPNLYWYRQAAGRGLQLLFYSVGIGQISSEVPQNLSASRPQDRQFILSSKKLLLSDSGFYLCAWSHRVGYTFGSGTRLTVV.